This TCR beta chain was found in a study of CD8 T cells in Susac syndrome. Random hexamers served to reverse transcribe roughly 0.45 to 1 ug RNA. An immunoSEQ multiplex PCR amplified TCR beta CDR3 over 54 Vbeta and 13 Jbeta. TCRdb analysed the immunoSEQ multiplex PCR reads with MiXCR anew, one entry per CDR3 protein. The data hold over 150,000 distinct CDR3 sequences, with around 93% observed a single time. Sequencing was carried out using CD4+ T cells from PBMCs. This TCR came from a human donor with multiple sclerosis.

DNA of the CDR3: TGTGCCAGCAGTTACTCGAGGAAGGCGCAGTATTTT. This codes for CASSYSRKAQYF. J is TRBJ2-3 and V is TRBV6-6; D is undetermined. Trimming removed 0 bases from V and 10 bases from J, with 8 bases in between. This CDR3 has 12 residues. Germline CDR1 is MNHNY and CDR2 is SVGAGI (reference sequence).